These 9 T cell receptor beta chains were all obtained from the same sample, sequenced in a study of T-cell reconstitution after alpha-beta-depleted transplantation in children. Construction of the TCRbeta library involved unique molecular identifiers. TCRdb reanalysed the PCR reads using MiXCR and keeps one entry per CDR3 protein. This sample carries around 90,000 distinct CDR3 sequences, 15% to 18% of them seen once, and the ten largest clones take 15% to 20%. Sequences were derived from PBMCs, mostly from graft donor cells, sampled 180 days after TCRalphabeta/CD19-depleted stem cell transplant. The receptors shown here come from a male patient aged 2-10 years who had a stem cell transplant for acute lymphoblastic leukemia, so the T cells may come from the graft donor.

The J gene is TRBJ2-2, the V gene TRBV12-3 or TRBV12-4, with TRBD1 matching 10 bases. The CDR3 runs 15 residues. With V trimmed by 6 bases and J by 6 bases, 7 bases remained unmatched. CDR3 sequence reads: CASRNRDRGAGELFF. The CDR3 coding sequence is TGTGCCAGCAGAAACCGGGACAGGGGAGCCGGGGAGCTGTTTTTT.

V and J are TRBV4-1 and TRBJ1-2; D not certain. The CDR3 has 13 residues. Deletions cut 2 bases from V and 7 bases from J, with 11 bases between. Germline values: CDR1 MGHRA, CDR2 YSYEKL. The DNA for the CDR3 is TGCGCCAGCAGCCAAATGCCTGCCGGTGGCTACACCTTC. It yields the protein CASSQMPAGGYTF.

This clonotype was seen more than once but under ten times. The chain links TRBV5-1 to TRBJ2-7, with TRBD1 matching over 7 bases. Per the germline V gene, CDR1 is SGHRS and CDR2 is YFSETQ. V gave up 4 bases and J gave up 1 base; unmatched junction bases: 8. The CDR3 contains 15 residues. For the CDR3, the DNA is TGCGCCAGCAGCCTCGGGACAGCAGGATCCTACGAGCAGTACTTC. This codes for CASSLGTAGSYEQYF.

This clonotype turned up a few times. The V call is TRBV27, the J call TRBJ2-7, with D perhaps assigned TRBD1 or TRBD2 (6 bases each). The V gene's germline CDR1 is MNHEY and CDR2 SMNVEV (reference sequence). The CDR3 length is 14 residues. V shed 2 bases and J shed 1 base, with 9 bases lying between them. This chain's CDR3 is CASSLRGASYEQYF. CDR3 nucleotides: TGTGCCAGCAGTTTAAGGGGGGCTTCCTACGAGCAGTACTTC.

This clonotype was seen at least ten times. The gene calls are TRBV20-1 and TRBJ2-1, with D maybe TRBD2 (5 bases). The V gene's germline CDR1 is DFQATT and CDR2 SNEGSKA (reference sequence). The CDR3 runs 17 residues. Trimming took off 3 bases at V and 0 bases at J, with 18 bases between the two ends. This CDR3 is CSARLAILTSSYNEQFF. The CDR3 nucleotides read TGCAGTGCTAGGCTAGCAATTCTAACAAGCTCCTACAATGAGCAGTTCTTC.

The chain couples TRBV7-6 to TRBJ2-3; D tentatively reads TRBD1 or TRBD2 (5 bases each). Per germline, CDR1 SGHVS and CDR2 FNYEAQ. V was shortened by 2 bases and J by 4 bases, with 16 bases between the two germline ends. This CDR3 region has 16 residues. CDR3 protein: CASSLRDPGSSDTQYF. Written as DNA, the CDR3 is TGTGCCAGCAGCTTAAGGGACCCCGGGTCTTCAGATACGCAGTATTTT. Full variable domain (outside the CDR3, taken from reference TRBV7-6 and TRBJ2-3): GAGVSQSPRYKVTKRGQDVALRCDPISGHVSLYWYRQALGQGPEFLTYFNYEAQQDKSGLPNDRFSAERPEGSISTLTIQRTEQRDSAMYRCASSLRDPGSSDTQYFGPGTRLTVL.

There are a few counts of this clonotype. V usage is TRBV7-2 and J usage is TRBJ1-6; D not resolved. The CDR3 contains 15 residues. The germline V and J ends were trimmed by 5 bases and 2 bases, with 10 bases remaining between them. Looked up from germline, CDR1 is SGHTA and CDR2 is FQGNSA. The CDR3 region has the DNA TGTGCCAGCAGCCCGACAATGACCTATAATTCACCCCTCCACTTT. This codes for CASSPTMTYNSPLHF.

This clonotype was observed many times. The chain combines TRBV5-1 with TRBJ1-1, with D possibly TRBD1 on 5 matching bases. The CDR3 has 14 amino acids. The V gene's germline CDR1 is SGHRS and CDR2 YFSETQ. The V and J ends lost 1 base and 4 bases respectively, with 11 bases between them. CDR3 protein: CASSLSGGGTEAFF. The CDR3 DNA is TGCGCCAGCAGCTTGAGCGGGGGTGGCACTGAAGCTTTCTTT.

This clonotype has a handful of counts. The rearrangement joins TRBV20-1 to TRBJ2-5; TRBD2 matches 7 bases. The V segment lost 1 base and the J segment 5 bases; nucleotides outside the gene matches: 10. Germline CDR1 is DFQATT and CDR2 is SNEGSKA (reference sequence). The CDR3 spans 15 residues. The CDR3 sequence is CSARAFGREGETQYF. The DNA of the CDR3 is TGCAGTGCTAGAGCGTTCGGCAGGGAGGGGGAGACCCAGTACTTC.